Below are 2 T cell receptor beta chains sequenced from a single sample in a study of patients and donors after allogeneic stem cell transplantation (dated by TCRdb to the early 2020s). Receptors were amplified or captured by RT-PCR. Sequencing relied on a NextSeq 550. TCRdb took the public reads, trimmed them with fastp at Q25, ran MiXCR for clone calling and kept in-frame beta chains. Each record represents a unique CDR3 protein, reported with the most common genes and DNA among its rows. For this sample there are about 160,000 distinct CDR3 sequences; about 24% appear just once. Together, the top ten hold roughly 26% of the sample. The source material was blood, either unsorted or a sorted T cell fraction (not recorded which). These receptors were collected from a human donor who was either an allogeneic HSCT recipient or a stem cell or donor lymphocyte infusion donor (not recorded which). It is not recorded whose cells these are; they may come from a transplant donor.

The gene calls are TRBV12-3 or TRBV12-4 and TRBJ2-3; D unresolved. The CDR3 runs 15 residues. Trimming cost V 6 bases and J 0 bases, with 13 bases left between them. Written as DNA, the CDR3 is TGTGCCAGCAGCCCCCGCAGCCCTAGCACAGATACGCAGTATTTT. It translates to CASSPRSPSTDTQYF.

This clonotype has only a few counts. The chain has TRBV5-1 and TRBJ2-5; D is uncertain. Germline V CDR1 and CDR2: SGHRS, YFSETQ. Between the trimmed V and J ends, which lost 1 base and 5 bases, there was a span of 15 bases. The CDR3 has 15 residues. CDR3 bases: TGCGCCAGCAGCTTGAATCTGGGCATCCAGGAGACCCAGTACTTC. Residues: CASSLNLGIQETQYF.